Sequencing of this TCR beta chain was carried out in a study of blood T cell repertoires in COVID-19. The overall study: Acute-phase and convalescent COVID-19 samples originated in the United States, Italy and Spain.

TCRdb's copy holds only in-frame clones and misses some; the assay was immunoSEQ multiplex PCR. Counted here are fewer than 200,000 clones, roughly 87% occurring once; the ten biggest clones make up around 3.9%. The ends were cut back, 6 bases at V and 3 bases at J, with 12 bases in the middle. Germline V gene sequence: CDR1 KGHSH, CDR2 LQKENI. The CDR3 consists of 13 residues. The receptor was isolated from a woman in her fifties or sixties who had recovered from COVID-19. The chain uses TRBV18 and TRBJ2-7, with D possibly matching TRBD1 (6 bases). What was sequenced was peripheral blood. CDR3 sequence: CASSYDRHYEQYF. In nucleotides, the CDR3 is TGTGCCAGCTCCTACGACAGGCACTACGAGCAGTACTTC.